The T cell receptor beta chain described here comes from a study of blood T cell repertoires in COVID-19. The assay was immunoSEQ multiplex PCR, and TCRdb's table has in-frame clones only and misses some. The table shows more than 450,000 clones, with approximately 86% occurring only once. CDR1 SGHTS and CDR2 YDEGEE come from the germline V gene. Between the trimmed V and J ends, which lost 5 bases and 5 bases, there was a span of 13 bases. The CDR3 is made up of 13 amino acids. Donors in Cohort 3 who had recovered were those with two negative PCRs, healthcare professional clearance, or resolution of their symptoms.

The rearrangement joins TRBV5-8 to TRBJ1-2; D perhaps matches TRBD1 (6 bases). The material sequenced was PBMCs or T cells enriched from blood (not recorded which). This receptor was taken from a woman under 30 who had recovered from COVID-19. The CDR3 sequence: CASRYREWYGYTF. The CDR3 DNA reads as TGTGCCAGCAGGTACAGGGAATGGTATGGCTACACCTTC. Together with reference TRBV5-8 and TRBJ1-2, the CDR3 gives the full variable domain: EAGVTQSPTHLIKTRGQQATLRCSPISGHTSVYWYQQALGLGLQFLLWYDEGEERNRGNFPPRFSGRQFPNYSSELNVNALELEDSALYLCASRYREWYGYTFGSGTRLTVV.